This TCR beta chain was found in a study of STAT5B mutations in CD4+ large granular lymphocyte leukemia. Produced via immunoSEQ multiplex PCR; TCRdb's table is partial and in-frame only. The sample lists 35,000 to 40,000 clones; around 85% were seen once. This TCR came from a human donor in good health. Sequencing used CD4+ T cells from blood buffy coats.

The CDR3, as DNA: TGTGCCAGCAGCTTAGAGGGGACCGCGAAAAACATTCAGTACTTC. As protein: CASSLEGTAKNIQYF. This rearrangement joins TRBV7-9 to TRBJ2-4; possibly TRBD1 or TRBD2 for D (5 bases each). V was pared by 1 base and J by 4 bases, with 11 bases between. Per germline, CDR1 SEHNR and CDR2 FQNEAQ (reference sequence). The CDR3 extends over 15 amino acids.